The 9 T cell receptor beta chains listed next were all sequenced from one sample in a study of human T cells and chemical hapten exposure. Noted time point: pre-sensitization, week 0. Treatment here: therapeutic diphenylcyclopropenone sensitization with weekly scalp DPC. TCRdb fed the RACE reads into MiXCR, producing one record per CDR3 protein. The data show 55,000 to 75,000 distinct CDR3 sequences, 6.7% seen once. The material sequenced was whole blood, taken in connection with sensitization to the hapten diphenylcyclopropenone (DPC). The receptors come from a woman aged 30 to 39 with alopecia areata. Some clones in this sample may be carry-over from other donors' samples.

This clonotype was detected ten times or more. The chain links TRBV5-1 to TRBJ2-3; tentatively, D is TRBD1 or TRBD2 (6 bases each). CDR1 is SGHRS, CDR2 YFSETQ, per germline. Between the trimmed V and J ends, which lost 0 bases and 4 bases, there was a span of 12 bases. CDR3 length: 15 amino acids. The CDR3 coding sequence is TGCGCCAGCAGCTTGGAGGGGGGTTGGGCAGATACGCAGTATTTT. Translated: CASSLEGGWADTQYF.

This clonotype was counted at least ten times. The V gene is TRBV11-2, the J gene TRBJ2-3, with a possible D match to TRBD2 (5 bases). V lost 5 bases to trimming and J lost 0 bases, with 12 bases between them. This CDR3 spans 15 amino acids. Germline V gene lookup returns CDR1 SGHAT and CDR2 FQNNGV. CDR3 coding DNA: TGTGCCAGCAGCCGGACGGGATTAAGCACAGATACGCAGTATTTT. Amino acid sequence: CASSRTGLSTDTQYF.

Many counts were recorded for this clonotype. The V call is TRBV6-4, the J call TRBJ1-1; tentatively, D is TRBD1 (5 bases). The length of the CDR3 is 13 residues. The germline V and J ends were trimmed by 3 bases and 3 bases, with 8 bases remaining between them. Germline values: CDR1 MRHNA, CDR2 SNTAGT. CDR3 residues: CASSEEGDTEAFF. The CDR3 DNA reads as TGTGCCAGCAGTGAGGAAGGGGACACTGAAGCTTTCTTT.

This clonotype has ten or more counts. The V gene is TRBV7-4, the J gene TRBJ2-7; 7 bases map to TRBD2. The V gene end was trimmed by 5 bases and the J gene end by 0 bases; junction bases not matched to a gene: 13. CDR1 and CDR2 from the germline V gene are SGHVT and SQSDAQ. This CDR3 contains 17 residues. CDR3 nucleotide sequence: TGTGCCAGCAGCCAAAACCCGACTAGCCGGAGCTCCTACGAGCAGTACTTC. This translates into CASSQNPTSRSSYEQYF.

This clonotype has a count of ten or more. This rearrangement joins TRBV6-1 to TRBJ1-5; 11 nucleotides match TRBD1. This CDR3 is built from 17 residues. CDR1 MNHNS and CDR2 SASEGT come from the germline V gene. J gave up 1 base and V 4 bases, and 6 bases lay outside the gene matches. Written as DNA, the CDR3 is TGTGCCAGCAGTGCCGGGACAGGGGGGATAAGCAATCAGCCCCAGCATTTT. It codes for CASSAGTGGISNQPQHF.

This clonotype was seen many times. The chain uses TRBV12-3 or TRBV12-4 and TRBJ2-5, with TRBD2 as a possible D gene (6 bases). The ends were cut back, 6 bases at V and 2 bases at J, with 22 bases in the middle. The CDR3 totals 17 residues. Here the CDR3 DNA reads TGTGCCAGCAGCCGAGGGCTAGCGAGTGAAAAGCAAGAGACCCAGTACTTC. Translation: CASSRGLASEKQETQYF.

There are many counts of this clonotype. The chain combines TRBV3-1 with TRBJ1-2; 7 nucleotides match TRBD1. This CDR3 has 15 residues. V trimming: 4 bases; J trimming: 2 bases; junction bases outside the gene matches: 7. The germline gives CDR1 LGHDT, CDR2 YNNKEL (reference sequence). The CDR3: CASSPRTGTNYGYTF. In DNA form, the CDR3 reads TGTGCCAGCAGCCCGAGGACAGGTACCAACTATGGCTACACCTTC.

This clonotype was counted at least ten times. This rearrangement joins TRBV11-2 to TRBJ2-7, with 7 bases identical to TRBD1. The CDR3 has 16 amino acids. Trimming cost V 3 bases and J 0 bases; bases outside gene matches: 8. Looked up from germline, CDR1 is SGHAT and CDR2 is FQNNGV. The CDR3 DNA reads as TGTGCCAGCAGCTTGTCCCTAGGGACAGTCTCCTACGAGCAGTACTTC. It translates to CASSLSLGTVSYEQYF.

Many counts were recorded for this clonotype. This chain's CDR3 is CASSLYETDTQYF. The CDR3 DNA sequence: TGTGCCAGCAGCTTATATGAAACAGATACGCAGTATTTT. The J gene is TRBJ2-3, the V gene TRBV7-9; D is ambiguous. CDR3 length: 13 amino acids. Trimming shortened V by 2 bases and J by 3 bases, and 6 bases separated the two germline ends. The germline CDR1 and CDR2 sequences are SEHNR and FQNEAQ (reference sequence). Complete variable domain (other parts from reference TRBV7-9 and TRBJ2-3): DTGVSQNPRHKITKRGQNVTFRCDPISEHNRLYWYRQTLGQGPEFLTYFQNEAQLEKSRLLSDRFSAERPKGSFSTLEIQRTEQGDSAMYLCASSLYETDTQYFGPGTRLTVL.